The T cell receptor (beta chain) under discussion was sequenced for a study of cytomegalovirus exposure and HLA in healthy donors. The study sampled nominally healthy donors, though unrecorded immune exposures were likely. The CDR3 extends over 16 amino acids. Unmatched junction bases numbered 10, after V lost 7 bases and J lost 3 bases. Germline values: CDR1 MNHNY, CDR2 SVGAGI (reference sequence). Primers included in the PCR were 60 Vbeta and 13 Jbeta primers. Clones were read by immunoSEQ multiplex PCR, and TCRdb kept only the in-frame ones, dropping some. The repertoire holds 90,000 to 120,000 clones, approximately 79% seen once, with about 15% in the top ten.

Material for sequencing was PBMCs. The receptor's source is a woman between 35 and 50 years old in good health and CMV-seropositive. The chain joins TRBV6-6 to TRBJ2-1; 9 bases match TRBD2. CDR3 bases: TGTGCCAGCACTTCGCTTCGCGGGGGGGACTACAATGAGCAGTTCTTC. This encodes CASTSLRGGDYNEQFF.